The 7 T cell receptor beta chains reported below all come from one sample, sequenced in a study of T cells in Graves' hyperthyroidism and ophthalmopathy. Regions amplified from RNA transcripts were the TCR beta CDR3 regions. Carried out on the TCR CDR3, a first-round RT-PCR used the HTBI primer set. TCRdb fed the multiplex PCR reads into MiXCR, producing one record per CDR3 protein. Of 450,000 to 650,000 distinct CDR3 sequences in the sample, 15% to 20% were seen once. Sequenced material: blood. The receptors were gathered from a woman aged 18-29 years with Graves' ophthalmopathy.

The chain has TRBV6-5 and TRBJ2-7; D is possibly TRBD2 (6 bases). This CDR3 region has 16 residues. In germline, CDR1 is MNHEY, CDR2 SVGAGI. V lost 0 bases and J 4 bases, leaving 16 bases between the germline ends. CDR3 sequence reads: CASSYSRRRAGYEQYF. DNA for the CDR3: TGTGCCAGCAGTTACTCGAGACGGAGGGCTGGGTACGAGCAGTACTTC.

This chain links TRBV27 with TRBJ1-5, with D perhaps matching TRBD1 (5 bases). V shed 3 bases and J shed 2 bases, with 11 bases lying between them. The CDR3 spans 15 residues. Germline CDR1 and CDR2: MNHEY and SMNVEV (reference sequence). The CDR3 DNA follows: TGTGCCAGCAGTTTGGTAGGGGAAGGCAATCAGCCCCAGCATTTT. Protein: CASSLVGEGNQPQHF.

The chain combines TRBV28 with TRBJ1-1, with D uncertain. Germline CDR1 MDHEN, CDR2 SYDVKM. Between the trimmed V and J ends, which lost 2 bases and 3 bases, there was a span of 13 bases. The CDR3 length is 15 residues. As DNA, the CDR3 is TGTGCCAGCAGTTTACACCTCCTTGGTCACACTGAAGCTTTCTTT. Translated: CASSLHLLGHTEAFF. The variable domain in full, with the rest retrieved from reference TRBV28 and TRBJ1-1, is DVKVTQSSRYLVKRTGEKVFLECVQDMDHENMFWYRQDPGLGLRLIYFSYDVKMKEKGDIPEGYSVSREKKERFSLILESASTNQTSMYLCASSLHLLGHTEAFFGQGTRLTVV.

This clonotype has more than one count but fewer than ten. The rearrangement joins TRBV7-8 to TRBJ1-4, with TRBD1 as a possible D gene (6 bases). V gave up 4 bases and J gave up 8 bases, with 11 bases separating them. Germline CDR1 reads SGHVS; CDR2 reads FQNEAQ. The CDR3 consists of 13 residues. DNA for the CDR3: TGTGCCAGCAGCTCCGGGACAAACGAAAAACTGTTTTTT. Residues: CASSSGTNEKLFF.

The CDR3 DNA follows: TGTGCCAGCAGTGGGCTCGGGAACTATGGCTACACCTTC. Its protein product is CASSGLGNYGYTF. The chain employs TRBV6-1 and TRBJ1-2; D is unclear. This CDR3 has 13 amino acids. CDR1 is MNHNS, CDR2 SASEGT, per germline. V was trimmed by 4 bases and J by 2 bases, leaving 8 bases between them.

The table lists this clonotype with many counts. The chain employs TRBV30 and TRBJ2-7; a weak D match, TRBD2 (5 bases). CDR1 and CDR2 (germline): GTSNPN, SVGIG (reference sequence). The CDR3 is 15 residues long. Trimming shortened V by 4 bases and J by 3 bases, and 19 bases separated the two germline ends. The CDR3: CAWTPRGSPGYEQYF. The CDR3 DNA reads TGTGCCTGGACCCCCCGGGGATCCCCTGGCTACGAGCAGTACTTC.

The sample holds a few counts of this clonotype. The gene calls are TRBV28 and TRBJ2-5; 8 bases align to TRBD2. This CDR3 has 12 amino acids. In germline, CDR1 is MDHEN, CDR2 SYDVKM. The V gene end was trimmed by 10 bases and the J gene end by 5 bases; junction bases not matched to a gene: 6. CDR3 loop: CAIGGLVETQYF. CDR3 nucleotide sequence: TGTGCCATCGGGGGACTAGTGGAGACCCAGTACTTC.